This T cell receptor beta chain is drawn from a study of CD8 T cells in ankylosing spondylitis. Notes on the study in general: What seemed typical of ankylosing spondylitis blood was a TCR beta motif built from about eight highly homologous variants. Disease-linked clones were reportedly significantly enriched in matched ankylosing spondylitis synovial fluid. Reactive arthritis synovial fluid and blood previously showed some of these motif variants.

Quantitative barcoded 5'-RACE was used to prepare TCR beta libraries. TCRdb used MiXCR to reprocess the 5' RACE reads, holding one entry per CDR3 protein. The sample lists around 330,000 distinct CDR3 sequences, 11% occurring once. Trimming took off 6 bases at V and 8 bases at J, with 12 bases between the two ends. Per the germline V gene, CDR1 is PRHDT and CDR2 is FYEKMQ (reference sequence). The CDR3 covers 12 residues. This clonotype was observed a handful of times. Its antigen is as yet unknown. Specimen: blood, either unsorted or a sorted T cell fraction (not recorded which). This TCR was recovered from a female donor with ankylosing spondylitis or in good health (not recorded which). This sequence joins TRBV13 and TRBJ2-3, with D possibly being TRBD1 (6 bases). Written as DNA, the CDR3 is TGTGCCAGCAGACGCCTCAGGGGTACGCAGTATTTT. Translated: CASRRLRGTQYF. Supplemented by reference TRBV13 and TRBJ2-3, the full variable domain reads AAGVIQSPRHLIKEKRETATLKCYPIPRHDTVYWYQQGPGQDPQFLISFYEKMQSDKGSIPDRFSAQQFSDYHSELNMSSLELGDSALYFCASRRLRGTQYFGPGTRLTVL.